This T cell receptor (beta chain) was obtained from a study of T cell responses to AZD1222 COVID-19 vaccine (dated by TCRdb to the early 2020s). As for the study more broadly: A total of about 240 trial participants underwent TCR sequencing, of whom 200 to 220 received two doses of AZD1222 and about 26 received two doses of the MenACWY control vaccine. Enrollment into the trials was organized by age into subgroups of 18-55, 56-69 and 70-plus years, and those subgroups contained roughly 160, 29 and 62 TCR-sequenced participants, respectively.

The junction shows trimming of 5 bases on V and 5 bases on J, plus 19 bases between the germline ends. Per the germline V gene, SGHTS is the CDR1 and YDEGEE is the CDR2. Measured from the cysteine to the phenylalanine, the CDR3 is 15 residues long. This entry keeps only the CDR3 DNA: 45 bases, framed from base 1. The CDR3 regions of human TCRbeta chains were analyzed by immunosequencing. In the source study's methods: Repertoire TCRs were matched against a reference library of SARS-CoV-2-specific TCRs generated with the MIRA antigen-specificity platform. Breadth was defined as the fraction of unique TCRs that were SARS-CoV-2-associated. Depth was defined as the fraction of total T cells that were SARS-CoV-2-associated. Using the MIRA data, each spike-specific TCR was mapped to the spike region that the TCR reacts to and placed in a CD4 or CD8 class. Log10-transformed breadth and depth values were compared by one-way ANOVA with Sidak's multiple comparisons tests. TCRdb took over this immuneACCESS table, retaining in-frame rearrangements with V and J assigned. Such tables are incomplete; in checked studies, under half of the missing clones stem from an unresolved V gene, and the remainder is unexplained. V and J calls and clone size are copied from that table; D and trimming were computed from the DNA. In this sample the table shows over 150,000 clones, around 85% of which occur a single time. Clones ranked in the top ten supply 5.5% of the sample.

The investigation overall reported the following: Because no samples from the day 14 peak response were available, repertoires could be characterized only after the peak T cell response. The whole spike protein was spanned by vaccine-associated CD4 TCRs, and dominant responses were seen in regions 160-218 and 743-854. Reportedly, almost half of the unique spike-specific TCRs recognized epitopes lying outside the regions that are mutated in the B.1.351 and B.1.1.7 variants. The 56-69-year group was small, and its depth increase did not reach significance, likely because of low power. Only five or six AZD1222 recipients were SARS-CoV-2 seropositive at baseline, limiting conclusions about previously exposed vaccinees. After two AZD1222 doses, spike-specific TCR breadth and depth were significantly higher than at day 0 and than in MenACWY recipients. Most participants were white British and females outnumbered males, and the authors suggested that clonal diversity may have been underestimated.

Explained via the paper, the time point label denotes: baseline before first vaccination. This specimen's treatment or condition label, per the study, means: meningococcal conjugate vaccine given as trial control. Vaccinee samples were obtained from the UK trials COV001 and COV002, which included a single-blind randomized controlled phase 2/3 trial of AZD1222 (ChAdOx1 nCoV-19) in healthy adults. For TCRbeta chain sequencing, PBMC samples were collected from trial participants at day 0 and at day 28 after the second dose. As to this clone: What antigen it recognizes has not been identified. No base quality information exists; no much larger clone differs at one position.

The sequence joins TRBV5-8 to TRBJ2-5; TRBD1 is possibly the D segment (6 matching bases). The sequence derives from an adult in good health. Sequenced material: peripheral blood, taken on day 0 of MenACWY control vaccination. The DNA sequence reads TGTGCCAGCAGTTCCACCCCAGGGGCATGGGAGACCCAGTACTTC. This encodes CASSSTPGAWETQYF. This CDR3, with the reference TRBV5-8 and TRBJ2-5 proteins standing in past its ends, gives the full variable domain EAGVTQSPTHLIKTRGQQATLRCSPISGHTSVYWYQQALGLGLQFLLWYDEGEERNRGNFPPRFSGRQFPNYSSELNVNALELEDSALYLCASSSTPGAWETQYFGPGTRLLVL.